This record concerns one TCR beta chain sequence. The antigen it recognizes is unknown. No qualities accompany the bases; no much larger clone lies one base away. These data come from a study of cytomegalovirus exposure and HLA in healthy donors (TCRdb year 2017). As for the study more broadly: According to a later analysis, one platform produced both the approximately 110 validation repertoires and the roughly 650 repertoires of the first cohort. The study was designed to test whether signatures of past pathogen exposure could be identified by cataloging public T cell receptors. In addition to the first cohort of roughly 700 subjects, a separate validation cohort of over 90 different subjects was used. The study combined high-throughput TCR immunosequencing, statistical association of individual TCRs with disease status, and machine learning to predict cytomegalovirus infection status. Study-wide conclusions, independent of this receptor: A later analysis had no HLA typing for the validation cohort, so co-occurrence there was scored across all 130 or so repertoires. Most TCR sequences were observed very rarely across donors, whereas some public TCRs were present in many individuals. The study gave a list of 150 to 200 TCR beta chains associated with cytomegalovirus. A later analysis found that TCRs clustered in the first cohort also tended to co-occur in the approximately 120 validation repertoires, with 94% of cluster scores above 0. It was suggested by the authors that the approach could potentially be generalized to other disease states and immunological phenotypes. The classifier was reported to diagnose cytomegalovirus status with high specificity and sensitivity in both the original and validation cohorts. In vitro tests confirmed that a few of the cytomegalovirus-associated TCR beta chains recognize cytomegalovirus antigens.

Donors formed part of the validation cohort, which comprised about 130 subjects and was distinct from the first cohort of under 850 subjects. The germline V gene provides CDR1 SGHRS and CDR2 YFSETQ. Inclusive of the bounding cysteine and phenylalanine, the CDR3 is 14 residues long. The entry retains the CDR3 DNA only, 42 bases that are in frame from base 1. Germline trimming: 6 bases from V, 7 bases from J; junction bases outside gene matches: 10. Preparation of the library involved the immunoSEQ multiplex PCR assay. As for the authors' bioinformatics: A statistical classification framework was developed to diagnose cytomegalovirus status using the catalog of TCR beta chain sequences. Sourced from immuneACCESS, this table was stored by TCRdb with only in-frame sequences that have V and J called. A share of the clones is absent; for the studies checked, an unresolved V gene accounts for under half, and the remainder has no known explanation. That table gives V, J and clone size, and the DNA gave D and trimming. In this sample the table shows over 45,000 clones, 88% of which occur a single time. The ten largest clones represent 6.7% of the sample.

This sequence uses TRBV5-1 and TRBJ2-1; the central 7 bases match TRBD1. This TCR derives from a woman aged 30 to 39 in good health and CMV-seronegative. Sequenced sample: PBMCs. The CDR3 in this case is CASKGDSTRNEQFF. DNA sequence: TGCGCCAGCAAAGGGGACAGCACGAGGAATGAGCAGTTCTTC. The full variable domain, completed from the reference TRBV5-1 and TRBJ2-1 proteins outside the CDR3, reads KAGVTQTPRYLIKTRGQQVTLSCSPISGHRSVSWYQQTPGQGLQFLFEYFSETQRNKGNFPGRFSGRQFSNSRSEMNVSTLELGDSALYLCASKGDSTRNEQFFGPGTRLTVL.